The 23 T cell receptor beta chains listed next were all sequenced from one sample in a study of T cells after yellow fever vaccination. MiXCR, run by TCRdb on the 5' RACE reads, gives a single entry per CDR3 protein. The sample includes around 50,000 distinct CDR3 sequences, 7% to 9% of them seen just once. Source: CD8+ T cells sorted from PBMCs, taken less than 18 days after the first yellow fever vaccination. These receptors came from a man in his late teens or twenties who received the YFV17D yellow fever vaccine.

There are many counts of this clonotype. The genes are TRBV6-1 and TRBJ2-7; 8 bases are shared with TRBD2. Germline-derived CDR1 and CDR2 are MNHNS and SASEGT. The trim removed 8 bases at V and 3 bases at J, leaving 9 bases unmatched. The CDR3 loop spans 14 amino acids. The CDR3 region is CASAGGSGVYEQYF. The DNA for the CDR3 is TGTGCCAGCGCAGGTGGTAGCGGGGTCTACGAGCAGTACTTC.

There are a few counts of this clonotype. The rearrangement links TRBV19 to TRBJ2-1; possible D gene TRBD1, 6 bases. The CDR3 loop spans 14 amino acids. The V end lost 6 bases, the J end lost 7 bases, and 16 bases lay between the germline ends. Germline loops: CDR1 LNHDA, CDR2 SQIVND (reference sequence). The CDR3 reads CASSHGQRSNEQFF. CDR3 in DNA: TGTGCCAGTAGCCATGGACAGCGTTCGAATGAGCAGTTCTTC.

This clonotype was picked up a small number of times. The chain combines TRBV6-1 with TRBJ2-7, with TRBD1 matching over 7 bases. CDR3 length equals 16 residues. Germline V gene data show CDR1 as MNHNS and CDR2 as SASEGT. V trimming: 5 bases; J trimming: 3 bases; junction bases outside the gene matches: 13. CDR3 DNA: TGTGCCAGCAGTCTCCAGTCGGGACAGCCAATCTACGAGCAGTACGTC. Residues: CASSLQSGQPIYEQYV.

There are many counts of this clonotype. The rearrangement links TRBV9 to TRBJ2-1; the D gene is possibly TRBD2 (6 bases). CDR3 length: 15 amino acids. Looked up from germline, CDR1 is SGDLS and CDR2 is YYNGEE. Trimming took off 4 bases at V and 5 bases at J, with 16 bases between the two ends. In DNA, the CDR3 is TGTGCCAGCAGCCTCGGGGCGGGACCCGACAATGAGCAGTTCTTC. It specifies CASSLGAGPDNEQFF.

Many counts were recorded for this clonotype. The chain has TRBV7-2 and TRBJ2-1; TRBD2 matches 13 bases. This CDR3 is built from 15 residues. V was pared by 5 bases and J by 7 bases, with 5 bases of the junction left unmatched. Germline loops: CDR1 SGHTA, CDR2 FQGNSA. In DNA form, the CDR3 reads TGTGCCAGCAGCCAAGGACTAGCGGGGGCAAATGAGCAGTTCTTC. This translates into CASSQGLAGANEQFF.

This clonotype has ten or more counts. V gene TRBV19 combines with J gene TRBJ2-3; 7 bases agree with TRBD2. After removal of 4 bases from V and 5 bases from J, the junction contained 3 bases not matched to a gene. The CDR3 is 13 residues long. Per germline, CDR1 LNHDA and CDR2 SQIVND (reference sequence). This chain's CDR3 is CASSSGGGDTQYF. The CDR3 DNA is TGTGCCAGTAGTAGCGGGGGAGGAGATACGCAGTATTTT.

This clonotype was detected a few times. This chain uses TRBV20-1 with TRBJ2-4; no reliable D call. Germline CDR1 is DFQATT and CDR2 is SNEGSKA (reference sequence). This CDR3 comprises 14 residues. V lost 0 bases to trimming and J lost 6 bases, with 12 bases between them. CDR3 sequence (DNA): TGCAGTGCTAGAGATCTCTCCTGGGTAAACATTCAGTACTTC. Protein sequence: CSARDLSWVNIQYF.

This clonotype was recorded many times. The J gene is TRBJ2-2, the V gene TRBV7-9; possibly TRBD1 for D (6 bases). This CDR3 is built from 14 residues. V gave up 5 bases and J gave up 4 bases, with 11 bases separating them. Germline loops: CDR1 SEHNR, CDR2 FQNEAQ (reference sequence). CDR3 DNA: TGTGCCAGCAGCCCCAGGGGACCCACCGGGGAGCTGTTTTTT. This codes for CASSPRGPTGELFF.

Note on this clonotype: Mismatch with germline at one junction end may stem from a read error. This chain uses TRBV5-4 with TRBJ2-5; 9 bases are a match to TRBD1. The CDR3 is made up of 14 amino acids. The V gene's germline CDR1 is SGHNT and CDR2 YYREEE (reference sequence). This CDR3 reads CSSSLGTGWETQYF. The CDR3 region has the DNA TGTTCCAGCAGCTTGGGGACAGGGTGGGAGACCCAGTACTTC.

This clonotype has at least ten counts. CDR3 protein: CATSLLNEQFF. In nucleotides, the CDR3 is TGTGCCACCTCCCTACTTAATGAGCAGTTCTTC. The chain combines TRBV6-6 with TRBJ2-1; D unclear. Trimming removed 10 bases from V and 7 bases from J, with 11 bases in between. This CDR3 comprises 11 residues. Per germline, CDR1 MNHNY and CDR2 SVGAGI (reference sequence).

The sample holds many counts of this clonotype. The V and J genes are TRBV27 and TRBJ2-1; 11 bases align to TRBD2. Per the germline V gene, CDR1 is MNHEY and CDR2 is SMNVEV (reference sequence). The CDR3 is made up of 15 amino acids. Germline trimming cut 3 bases from V and 10 bases from J; bases unmatched to any gene: 8. CDR3 sequence (DNA): TGTGCCAGCAGTTTCATAGCGGGGGGGCCCCGAGAGCAGTTCTTC. Its protein is CASSFIAGGPREQFF.

This clonotype appeared many times. The chain uses TRBV5-1 and TRBJ2-3; a weak D match, TRBD2 (6 bases). V was trimmed by 4 bases and J by 0 bases, leaving 18 bases between them. Germline CDR1 reads SGHRS; CDR2 reads YFSETQ. The CDR3 length is 17 residues. The CDR3 loop reads CASSNGKGGASTDTQYF. The DNA of the CDR3 is TGCGCCAGCAGCAATGGAAAGGGCGGGGCTAGCACAGATACGCAGTATTTT.

The rearrangement uses TRBV20-1 and TRBJ1-2, with no clear D. The germline V gene has CDR1 DFQATT and CDR2 SNEGSKA (reference sequence). This CDR3 is 16 amino acids long. V lost 0 bases, J lost 7 bases, and 21 bases lay in between. CDR3 bases: TGCAGTGCTAGAGATCTCGCGGAGGGCCCGGGAAGTGGCTACACCTTC. Its translation: CSARDLAEGPGSGYTF.

This clonotype was counted many times. This rearrangement joins TRBV29-1 to TRBJ2-1; TRBD1 aligns across 9 bases. The germline gives CDR1 SQVTM, CDR2 ANQGSEA. CDR3 length: 14 amino acids. V dropped 4 bases and J dropped 6; count of bases not matched to a gene: 7. The CDR3 DNA reads TGCAGCGTTGTCGACAGGGGGAGGGCCAATGAGCAGTTCTTC. This gives the protein CSVVDRGRANEQFF.

The chain carries TRBV2 and TRBJ1-4, with 7 bases matching TRBD1. The CDR3 contains 12 residues. Looked up from germline, CDR1 is SNHLY and CDR2 is FYNNEI. The ends lost 7 bases at V and 8 bases at J; junction bases unmatched: 4. CDR3 DNA: TGTGCCAGCATGCAGGGGGGCGAAAAACTGTTTTTT. Residues: CASMQGGEKLFF.

The sample holds many counts of this clonotype. V and J are TRBV7-2 and TRBJ1-6, with D uncertain. Germline V CDR1 and CDR2: SGHTA, FQGNSA. V lost 5 bases and J lost 5, with 7 bases in between. The CDR3 covers 13 residues. This CDR3 reads CASSPLHNSPLHF. In nucleotides, the CDR3 is TGTGCCAGCAGCCCTCTACATAATTCACCCCTCCACTTT.

At least ten counts were recorded for this clonotype. The chain employs TRBV7-6 and TRBJ1-1, with D hard to call. The germline V and J ends were trimmed by 2 bases and 6 bases, with 16 bases remaining between them. In germline, CDR1 is SGHVS, CDR2 FNYEAQ. The CDR3 covers 15 residues. The CDR3 DNA reads as TGTGCCAGCAGCTTATATAAGGGAGGGTGGGCTGAAGCTTTCTTT. Amino acid sequence: CASSLYKGGWAEAFF.

The chain links TRBV23-1 to TRBJ2-2, with a possible D match to TRBD1 (5 bases). TRBV23-1 is sorted into the ORF group, with uncertain function. The CDR3 consists of 17 residues. V was shortened by 4 bases and J by 0 bases, with 15 bases between the two germline ends. DNA of the CDR3: TGCGCCAGCAGTCTGGCACAGGCGACTGCGAACACCGGGGAGCTGTTTTTT. It encodes CASSLAQATANTGELFF.

J is TRBJ1-5 and V is TRBV19, with TRBD1 as a possible D gene (5 bases). The ends were cut back, 3 bases at V and 3 bases at J, with 12 bases in the middle. CDR1 is LNHDA and CDR2 is SQIVND in the germline V gene (reference sequence). CDR3 length: 15 residues. CDR3 residues: CASSIRTGSNQPQHF. The CDR3 nucleotides read TGTGCCAGTAGTATTAGAACAGGATCCAATCAGCCCCAGCATTTT.

This clonotype occurred many times. The J gene is TRBJ2-1, the V gene TRBV4-1; 7 positions agree with TRBD1. CDR3 length equals 16 residues. The trim removed 4 bases at V and 3 bases at J, leaving 9 bases unmatched. Germline V gene data show CDR1 as MGHRA and CDR2 as YSYEKL. The CDR3 DNA follows: TGCGCCAGCAGCCGATCGGGACAGCCTTACTACAATGAGCAGTTCTTC. It codes for CASSRSGQPYYNEQFF.

This clonotype was seen at least ten times. The rearrangement uses TRBV6-6 and TRBJ1-1; D unclear. The germline V gene encodes CDR1 MNHNY and CDR2 SVGAGI (reference sequence). Trimming stripped 9 bases from V and 4 bases from J, with 12 bases between. The CDR3 sequence is 12 residues long. CDR3 coding DNA: TGTGCCAGTGGACGTGGTCGCACTGAAGCTTTCTTT. Protein sequence: CASGRGRTEAFF.

This clonotype was counted at least ten times. V is TRBV7-6 and J is TRBJ1-2; unclear D gene. The CDR3 runs to 14 residues. Trimming removed 4 bases at V and 1 base at J, with 10 bases between. Germline CDR1 reads SGHVS; CDR2 reads FNYEAQ. CDR3 residues: CASSSGDDNYGYTF. The CDR3 region has the DNA TGTGCCAGCAGCTCCGGCGACGATAACTATGGCTACACCTTC.

This clonotype was recorded many times. This chain joins TRBV20-1 and TRBJ2-6, with 9 bases matching TRBD1. This CDR3 comprises 16 residues. The V and J ends lost 7 bases and 1 base, in that order; junction bases with no gene match: 8. The germline CDR1 and CDR2 sequences are DFQATT and SNEGSKA (reference sequence). The CDR3: CSVGDREYSGANVLTF. CDR3 DNA sequence: TGCAGTGTTGGGGACAGGGAATATTCTGGGGCCAACGTCCTGACTTTC.